One and the same sample provided the 22 T cell receptor beta chains below, sequenced in a study of T cell repertoires in cytomegalovirus infection. Each CDR3 protein is one row after TCRdb ran MiXCR on the reads. The data contain about 240,000 distinct CDR3 sequences, 9% to 15% of them singletons. Sequencing used PBMCs. Source of these receptors: a human donor in good health (CMV status not recorded). Some clones in this sample may be carry-over from other donors' samples.

This clonotype was found many times. V and J are TRBV7-2 and TRBJ2-3; no definite D call. Trimming left V 5 bases short and J 3 bases short, with 21 bases between. Germline CDR1 and CDR2: SGHTA and FQGNSA. This CDR3 has 17 amino acids. The CDR3 DNA reads as TGTGCCAGCAGCCCGCCCCCCCTTGGTATTGTAACAGATACGCAGTATTTT. This encodes CASSPPPLGIVTDTQYF.

This clonotype has a count of ten or more. J is TRBJ1-3 and V is TRBV7-9; 7 positions match TRBD1. CDR3 length: 15 amino acids. The germline CDR1 and CDR2 sequences are SEHNR and FQNEAQ (reference sequence). J was trimmed by 0 bases and V by 5 bases; bases with no gene match: 4. Here the CDR3 DNA reads TGTGCCAGCAGCCGACAGGGAGGCTCTGGAAACACCATATATTTT. This encodes CASSRQGGSGNTIYF.

In this sample, this clonotype turned up many times. The rearrangement links TRBV7-2 to TRBJ1-2; D possibly corresponds to TRBD1 (5 bases). This CDR3 comprises 16 residues. Trimming shortened V by 1 base and J by 8 bases, and 20 bases separated the two germline ends. The germline CDR1 and CDR2 sequences are SGHTA and FQGNSA. The CDR3 nucleotides are TGTGCCAGCAGCTTAGATTACGGGACGGTCGAGGGAGGCTACACCTTC. Protein sequence: CASSLDYGTVEGGYTF.

This clonotype was seen ten or more times. V usage is TRBV28 and J usage is TRBJ1-1; D remains ambiguous. The germline V and J ends were trimmed by 4 bases and 5 bases, with 11 bases remaining between them. This CDR3 contains 13 residues. Germline CDR1 is MDHEN and CDR2 is SYDVKM. The CDR3 sequence: CASSSPLRTEAFF. For the CDR3, the DNA is TGTGCCAGCAGTTCCCCCCTCCGAACTGAAGCTTTCTTT.

This clonotype was detected many times. The chain recombines TRBV6-1 with TRBJ2-3, with D maybe TRBD2 (5 bases). CDR3 length: 13 amino acids. The V gene lost 6 bases and the J gene lost 1 base, with 8 bases spanning the gap. The germline gives CDR1 MNHNS, CDR2 SASEGT. The DNA of the CDR3 is TGTGCCAGCAGGGAGGTGGGCACAGATACGCAGTATTTT. This encodes CASREVGTDTQYF.

This clonotype was counted ten times or more. The chain combines TRBV7-2 with TRBJ1-1; D is possibly TRBD1 (5 bases). From germline, CDR1 is SGHTA and CDR2 FQGNSA. This CDR3 contains 17 residues. V was shortened by 5 bases and J by 4 bases, with 23 bases between the two germline ends. Here the CDR3 reads CASSTLFGGGAGTEAFF. CDR3 bases: TGTGCCAGCAGCACCTTATTTGGAGGAGGGGCTGGCACTGAAGCTTTCTTT.

This clonotype appeared many times. The genes are TRBV7-9 and TRBJ2-7, with D possibly being TRBD1 (6 bases). Trimming took 5 bases from V and 6 from J, leaving 17 bases between them. CDR3 length: 14 amino acids. Germline V gives CDR1 SEHNR, CDR2 FQNEAQ (reference sequence). CDR3 in DNA: TGTGCCAGCAGCCAGGGGACGCGCCTTGGCGAGCAGTACTTC. It specifies CASSQGTRLGEQYF.

This clonotype came up many times. This chain joins TRBV2 and TRBJ2-1; 9 bases agree with TRBD2. The CDR3 consists of 15 residues. Germline CDR1 reads SNHLY; CDR2 reads FYNNEI. Unmatched junction bases numbered 8, after V lost 4 bases and J lost 7 bases. CDR3 bases: TGTGCCAGCAGTGTAAGGCGGGAGGGGGGTAATGAGCAGTTCTTC. It translates to CASSVRREGGNEQFF.

The table lists this clonotype with many counts. The V gene is TRBV6-2 or TRBV6-3, the J gene TRBJ2-1; tentatively, D is TRBD1 (6 bases). This CDR3 contains 14 residues. In germline, CDR1 is MNHEY, CDR2 SVGEGT. Trimming removed 6 bases from V and 4 bases from J, with 13 bases in between. The CDR3 DNA is TGTGCCAGCAGATCGACAGGTGTTTACAATGAGCAGTTCTTC. Residues: CASRSTGVYNEQFF.

This clonotype was counted at least ten times. The chain recombines TRBV6-2 or TRBV6-3 with TRBJ2-7; D not resolved. V was cut by 7 bases and J by 5 bases, with 12 bases left in between. The germline V gene has CDR1 MNHEY and CDR2 SVGEGT. CDR3 length: 12 amino acids. The CDR3 sequence: CASIFPPNEQYF. DNA for the CDR3: TGTGCCAGCATCTTCCCCCCAAACGAGCAGTACTTC.

This clonotype was observed a handful of times. The chain has TRBV11-2 and TRBJ2-1; tentatively, D is TRBD1 (6 bases). Germline-derived CDR1 and CDR2 are SGHAT and FQNNGV. The CDR3 consists of 15 residues. Between the trimmed V and J ends, which lost 7 bases and 6 bases, there was a span of 19 bases. The CDR3 protein is CASNPTGAFSNEQFF. The CDR3 DNA sequence: TGTGCCAGCAACCCGACAGGTGCCTTTTCCAATGAGCAGTTCTTC.

This clonotype was counted at least ten times. The CDR3 DNA reads as TGTGCCAGTAGTTTCGGACGGGAAGAGACCCAGTACTTC. This codes for CASSFGREETQYF. The V gene is TRBV19, the J gene TRBJ2-5; D not certain. Germline V gene sequence: CDR1 LNHDA, CDR2 SQIVND (reference sequence). Trimming removed 5 bases from V and 3 bases from J, with 10 bases in between. There are 13 residues in the CDR3. Looking up the rest from reference TRBV19 and TRBJ2-5 gives the full variable domain: DGGITQSPKYLFRKEGQNVTLSCEQNLNHDAMYWYRQDPGQGLRLIYYSQIVNDFQKGDIAEGYSVSREKKESFPLTVTSAQKNPTAFYLCASSFGREETQYFGPGTRLLVL.

This clonotype was detected many times. The chain combines TRBV14 with TRBJ2-3; the match to TRBD2 covers 10 bases. Losses at the gene ends were 1 base for V and 5 bases for J; bases not matched to a gene: 3. In germline, CDR1 is SGHDN, CDR2 FVKESK. This CDR3 is built from 15 residues. CDR3: CASSQVIAGGDTQYF. The CDR3 DNA is TGTGCCAGCAGCCAAGTGATAGCGGGAGGAGATACGCAGTATTTT.

This clonotype was seen ten or more times. The chain combines TRBV7-2 with TRBJ2-1; D assignment may be TRBD1 or TRBD2 (6 bases each). The CDR3 has 14 residues. Per germline, CDR1 SGHTA and CDR2 FQGNSA. The ends were cut back, 6 bases at V and 5 bases at J, with 14 bases in the middle. The CDR3 coding sequence is TGTGCCAGCAGTCCCCGGGGGCCAGACAATGAGCAGTTCTTC. This gives the protein CASSPRGPDNEQFF.

The sample holds one count of this clonotype. J is TRBJ2-3 and V is TRBV29-1; D call uncertain. The V end was cut by 7 bases, the J end by 5 bases, with 16 bases between. CDR1 and CDR2 from the germline V gene are SQVTM and ANQGSEA. This CDR3 is 13 amino acids long. CDR3 bases: TGCAGCGCTGAGTGGGGTTCGGGAGATACGCAGTATTTT. Translating it yields CSAEWGSGDTQYF.

This clonotype was seen repeatedly, ten times or more. This chain links TRBV7-9 with TRBJ1-5; D possibly corresponds to TRBD1 (5 bases). Trimming took 3 bases from V and 2 from J, leaving 11 bases between them. The germline V gene has CDR1 SEHNR and CDR2 FQNEAQ (reference sequence). CDR3 size: 15 residues. The CDR3 is CASSFQGGGNQPQHF. The CDR3 DNA follows: TGTGCCAGCAGCTTTCAGGGCGGGGGCAATCAGCCCCAGCATTTT. Full variable domain (remainder filled in from reference TRBV7-9 and TRBJ1-5): DTGVSQNPRHKITKRGQNVTFRCDPISEHNRLYWYRQTLGQGPEFLTYFQNEAQLEKSRLLSDRFSAERPKGSFSTLEIQRTEQGDSAMYLCASSFQGGGNQPQHFGDGTRLSIL.

This clonotype was observed many times. This chain links TRBV7-2 with TRBJ2-7; D unresolved. CDR3 size: 13 residues. The germline V and J ends were trimmed by 10 bases and 6 bases, with 19 bases remaining between them. Germline-derived CDR1 and CDR2 are SGHTA and FQGNSA. The CDR3 region is CATRQSSGLEQYF. The CDR3 region has the DNA TGTGCCACCCGTCAGTCTAGTGGGCTCGAGCAGTACTTC.

This clonotype turned up a few times. This chain connects TRBV18 to TRBJ1-6, with 7 bases matching TRBD1. The CDR3 runs 14 residues. Germline trimming cut 6 bases from V and 7 bases from J; bases unmatched to any gene: 6. Germline V gene lookup returns CDR1 KGHSH and CDR2 LQKENI. The CDR3, as DNA: TGTGCCAGCTCCCTTGAGGGGGCCAATTCACCCCTCCACTTT. Translation gives CASSLEGANSPLHF.

This clonotype was seen a handful of times. The gene calls are TRBV10-3 and TRBJ1-2; TRBD1 matches at 9 bases. This CDR3 has 13 amino acids. Looked up from germline, CDR1 is ENHRY and CDR2 is SYGVKD. After removal of 6 bases from V and 5 bases from J, the junction contained 4 bases not matched to a gene. CDR3 nucleotides: TGTGCCATCAGCATGGACAGGGGTTATGGCTACACCTTC. Translation: CAISMDRGYGYTF.

This clonotype was seen many times. The V gene is TRBV7-2, the J gene TRBJ2-7, with D hard to call. Germline V gives CDR1 SGHTA, CDR2 FQGNSA. CDR3 length: 15 residues. Trimming left V 1 base short and J 0 bases short, with 10 bases between. CDR3 loop: CASSLGSISSYEQYF. CDR3 DNA: TGTGCCAGCAGCTTAGGCAGTATTAGCTCCTACGAGCAGTACTTC.

This clonotype came up many times. The chain recombines TRBV5-1 with TRBJ2-4, with 7 nucleotides matching TRBD1. The CDR3 covers 16 residues. Trimming at V came to 4 bases and at J to 5 bases, leaving 12 bases not matched to a gene. In germline, CDR1 is SGHRS, CDR2 YFSETQ. The CDR3 loop reads CASSPVGRGLENIQYF. CDR3 DNA sequence: TGCGCCAGCAGCCCAGTCGGAAGGGGGCTAGAAAACATTCAGTACTTC.

Ten or more counts support this clonotype. The CDR3 here is CASSLSGSGDYEQYF. The CDR3 DNA is TGTGCCAGCAGTTTATCCGGGAGTGGGGACTACGAGCAGTACTTC. The chain combines TRBV28 with TRBJ2-7; perhaps TRBD2 as D (6 bases). Germline-derived CDR1 and CDR2 are MDHEN and SYDVKM. V was cut by 1 base and J by 3 bases, with 13 bases left in between. The CDR3 runs to 15 residues. Looking up the rest from reference TRBV28 and TRBJ2-7 gives the full variable domain: DVKVTQSSRYLVKRTGEKVFLECVQDMDHENMFWYRQDPGLGLRLIYFSYDVKMKEKGDIPEGYSVSREKKERFSLILESASTNQTSMYLCASSLSGSGDYEQYFGPGTRLTVT.